The 3 T cell receptor beta chains below all came from one sample that was sequenced in a study of blood T cell repertoires in COVID-19. Method: immunoSEQ multiplex PCR; TCRdb's copy keeps in-frame clones and lacks some. The table lists 50,000 to 75,000 clones, 81% of them singletons. Sequencing was done on a sample of peripheral blood. All receptors come from a woman aged 80 or over with active or convalescent COVID-19.

CDR3 sequence: CASSARVVNEQFF. CDR3 DNA: TGCGCCAGCAGCGCGCGGGTCGTCAATGAGCAGTTCTTC. The rearrangement uses TRBV5-1 and TRBJ2-1; a weak D match, TRBD2 (5 bases). There are 13 residues in the CDR3. Trimming pared 4 bases from V and 6 bases from J, leaving 11 bases between. Germline lookup yields CDR1 SGHRS and CDR2 YFSETQ.

This clone has a handful of counts. DNA for the CDR3: TGTGCCAGCAGCCCCCCCCCACAGGGGGCGCGGGGCTATGGCTACACCTTC. The encoded protein is CASSPPPQGARGYGYTF. The chain combines TRBV7-2 with TRBJ1-2; 9 bases line up with TRBD1. V trimming: 5 bases; J trimming: 4 bases; junction bases outside the gene matches: 14. The CDR3 has 17 residues. The V gene's germline CDR1 is SGHTA and CDR2 FQGNSA.

This chain connects TRBV10-2 to TRBJ1-4; 10 nucleotides align to TRBD1. From germline, CDR1 is WSHSY and CDR2 SAAADI. The CDR3 has 15 amino acids. Trimming took 0 bases from V and 8 from J; bases not matched to a gene: 3. The CDR3 DNA is TGCGCCAGCAGTGAGTCGGGGACAGGGGCCGAAAAACTGTTTTTT. Encoded protein: CASSESGTGAEKLFF.